The 5 T cell receptor beta chains reported below all come from one sample, sequenced in a study of cytomegalovirus exposure and HLA in healthy donors. The PCR was carried out with 60 Vbeta primers and 13 Jbeta primers. Sequenced by immunoSEQ multiplex PCR; TCRdb stores in-frame clones only, minus some. The data hold 150,000 or so clones, with more than 70% observed a single time. Sample: PBMCs. The receptors were sampled from a man between 18 and 35 years old in good health and CMV-seropositive.

This chain joins TRBV6-1 and TRBJ2-6, with 9 bases identical to TRBD2. Trimming took 2 bases from V and 3 from J; bases not matched to a gene: 8. Germline-derived CDR1 and CDR2 are MNHNS and SASEGT. This CDR3 is 18 amino acids long. The CDR3 is CASSERLAGVGGANVLTF. DNA of the CDR3: TGTGCCAGCAGTGAACGGTTAGCGGGAGTTGGTGGGGCCAACGTCCTGACTTTC.

Only a few counts were recorded for this clone. This sequence joins TRBV27 and TRBJ2-7; D not certain. V lost 5 bases and J lost 2, with 10 bases in between. The CDR3 has 13 amino acids. Germline V CDR1 and CDR2: MNHEY, SMNVEV (reference sequence). CDR3 amino acids: CASSPPLAYEQYF. CDR3 DNA: TGTGCCAGCAGTCCCCCACTGGCCTACGAGCAGTACTTC.

The chain uses TRBV10-2 and TRBJ2-3; D unclear. The CDR3 is 13 amino acids. Trimming removed 4 bases at V and 3 bases at J, with 8 bases between. Germline values: CDR1 WSHSY, CDR2 SAAADI. This CDR3 reads CASSVMATDTQYF. In DNA form, the CDR3 reads TGCGCCAGCAGTGTGATGGCAACAGATACGCAGTATTTT.

This clone was picked up one time. The CDR3 reads CASSLLEGPSWNEQFF. Here the CDR3 DNA reads TGTGCCAGCAGCTTATTAGAGGGTCCTTCCTGGAATGAGCAGTTCTTC. The chain carries TRBV7-8 and TRBJ2-1; possible D gene TRBD2, 5 bases. The CDR3 has 16 amino acids. CDR1 and CDR2 (germline): SGHVS, FQNEAQ. V was clipped by 2 bases and J by 7 bases, with 18 bases between them.

This clone appeared once. The chain recombines TRBV29-1 with TRBJ1-2; D uncertain. This CDR3 is built from 14 residues. CDR1 and CDR2 from the germline V gene are SQVTM and ANQGSEA. V lost 6 bases to trimming and J lost 7 bases, with 21 bases between them. DNA of the CDR3: TGCAGCGTCACTAAGCCTAACCTAATTTGTGGCTACACCTTC. It specifies CSVTKPNLICGYTF.